A selection of T cell receptor beta chains follows, all from one sample in a study of CD8 T cells in Susac syndrome. Each CDR3 protein gets one entry after TCRdb re-called the immunoSEQ multiplex PCR reads with MiXCR. Of about 300,000 distinct CDR3 sequences detected, 92% appear once; the ten largest clones hold over 0.065%. The specimen was CD4+ T cells from PBMCs. The receptors were sampled from a human donor with multiple sclerosis. Each CDR3 is given with its conserved first and last residue. A D gene is named only where the DNA matches it firmly. Clone size, where shown, is once, few, many, or a class for clones that have expanded.

abundance: NA; v_gene: TRBV18; j_gene: TRBJ2-2; d_gene: NA; CDR3aa: CASSPPFTAGTGELFF; CDR3nt: TGTGCCAGCTCACCACCATTTACAGCAGGGACCGGGGAGCTGTTTTTT
abundance: once; v_gene: TRBV28; j_gene: TRBJ2-5; d_gene: NA; CDR3aa: CASSNGGIRQETQYF; CDR3nt: TGTGCCAGCAGCAATGGGGGGATTAGGCAAGAGACCCAGTACTTC
abundance: NA; v_gene: TRBV5-1; j_gene: TRBJ2-2; d_gene: NA; CDR3aa: CASSLSYTGELFF; CDR3nt: TGCGCCAGCAGCTTAAGTTATACCGGGGAGCTGTTTTTT
abundance: NA; v_gene: TRBV5-1; j_gene: TRBJ1-1; d_gene: TRBD1; CDR3aa: CASSLNRGVVTEAFF; CDR3nt: TGCGCCAGCAGCTTGAACAGGGGGGTTGTCACTGAAGCTTTCTTT
abundance: NA; v_gene: TRBV4-3; j_gene: TRBJ2-2; d_gene: NA; CDR3aa: CASSQDLLGYTGELFF; CDR3nt: TGCGCCAGCAGCCAAGACCTACTCGGGTACACCGGGGAGCTGTTTTTT
abundance: NA; v_gene: TRBV7-2; j_gene: TRBJ2-1; d_gene: TRBD2; CDR3aa: CASSLTSGRANEQFF; CDR3nt: TGTGCCAGCAGCTTAACTAGCGGGAGGGCGAATGAGCAGTTCTTC
abundance: NA; v_gene: TRBV7-2; j_gene: TRBJ1-3; d_gene: NA; CDR3aa: CASSGQSGNTIYF; CDR3nt: TGTGCCAGCAGCGGACAGTCTGGAAACACCATATATTTT
abundance: NA; v_gene: TRBV5-8; j_gene: TRBJ2-7; d_gene: NA; CDR3aa: CASSIRGHSWDEQYF; CDR3nt: TGTGCCAGCAGCATACGGGGACACTCTTGGGACGAGCAGTACTTC
abundance: NA; v_gene: TRBV14; j_gene: TRBJ2-5; d_gene: NA; CDR3aa: CASSPGTGLYQETQYF; CDR3nt: TGTGCCAGCAGCCCTGGGACGGGTTTGTACCAAGAGACCCAGTACTTC
abundance: NA; v_gene: TRBV10-3; j_gene: TRBJ1-5; d_gene: TRBD1; CDR3aa: CAISATGQRSNQPQHF; CDR3nt: TGTGCCATCAGTGCAACGGGACAGAGAAGCAATCAGCCCCAGCATTTT
abundance: few; v_gene: TRBV6-5; j_gene: TRBJ2-7; d_gene: NA; CDR3aa: CASSGQRTEQYF; CDR3nt: TGTGCCAGCAGTGGACAGAGAACCGAGCAGTACTTC
abundance: NA; v_gene: TRBV29-1; j_gene: TRBJ1-4; d_gene: NA; CDR3aa: CSVGGLDEKLFF; CDR3nt: TGCAGCGTTGGAGGGTTGGATGAAAAACTGTTTTTT
abundance: NA; v_gene: TRBV23-1; j_gene: TRBJ1-1; d_gene: NA; CDR3aa: CASSPPGGGGTEAFF; CDR3nt: TGCGCCAGCAGTCCCCCCGGAGGGGGAGGGACTGAAGCTTTCTTT
abundance: NA; v_gene: TRBV2; j_gene: TRBJ2-3; d_gene: NA; CDR3aa: CASSESGAQYF; CDR3nt: TGTGCCAGCAGTGAATCCGGTGCGCAGTATTTT
abundance: NA; v_gene: TRBV21-1; j_gene: TRBJ2-5; d_gene: NA; CDR3aa: CASSKAGLNPRETQYF; CDR3nt: TGTGCCAGCAGCAAAGCGGGTTTGAACCCGAGGGAGACCCAGTACTTC
abundance: NA; v_gene: TRBV6-2/TRBV6-3; j_gene: TRBJ2-1; d_gene: NA; CDR3aa: CASGGGSLGNEQFF; CDR3nt: TGTGCCAGCGGGGGCGGGAGTCTTGGGAATGAGCAGTTCTTC
abundance: once; v_gene: TRBV6-2/TRBV6-3; j_gene: TRBJ2-1; d_gene: TRBD2; CDR3aa: CASSPGTSLRRVKFF; CDR3nt: TGTGCCAGCAGCCCCGGGACTAGCCTTCGACGGGTGAAGTTCTTC
abundance: NA; v_gene: TRBV5-1; j_gene: TRBJ1-1; d_gene: TRBD1; CDR3aa: CASSFIPGQGEGEAFF; CDR3nt: TGCGCCAGCAGCTTCATTCCGGGACAGGGTGAGGGTGAAGCTTTCTTT